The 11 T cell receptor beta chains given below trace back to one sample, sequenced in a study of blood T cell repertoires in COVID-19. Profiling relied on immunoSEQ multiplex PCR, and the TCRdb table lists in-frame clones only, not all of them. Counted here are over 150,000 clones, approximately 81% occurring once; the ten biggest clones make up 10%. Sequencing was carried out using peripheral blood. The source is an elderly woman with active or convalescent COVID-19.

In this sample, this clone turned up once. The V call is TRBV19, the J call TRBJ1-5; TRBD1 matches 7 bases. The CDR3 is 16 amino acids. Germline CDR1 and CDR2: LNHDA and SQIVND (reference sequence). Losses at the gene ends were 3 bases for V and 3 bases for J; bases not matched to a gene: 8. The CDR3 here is CASSITGEPNNQPQHF. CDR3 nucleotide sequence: TGTGCCAGTAGTATCACAGGGGAGCCAAACAATCAGCCCCAGCATTTT.

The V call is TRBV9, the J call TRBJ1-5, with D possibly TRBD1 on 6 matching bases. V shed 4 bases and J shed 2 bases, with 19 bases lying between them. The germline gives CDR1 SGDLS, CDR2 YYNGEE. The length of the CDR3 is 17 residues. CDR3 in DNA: TGTGCCAGCAGCCCCCGGTCCAGGGGCAATGGCAATCAGCCCCAGCATTTT. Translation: CASSPRSRGNGNQPQHF.

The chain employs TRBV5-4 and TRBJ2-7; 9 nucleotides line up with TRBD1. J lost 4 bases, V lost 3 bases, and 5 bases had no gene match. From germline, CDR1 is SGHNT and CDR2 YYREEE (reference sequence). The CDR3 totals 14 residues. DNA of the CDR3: TGTGCCAGCAGCTCGGGACAGGGTAGATACGAGCAGTACTTC. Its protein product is CASSSGQGRYEQYF.

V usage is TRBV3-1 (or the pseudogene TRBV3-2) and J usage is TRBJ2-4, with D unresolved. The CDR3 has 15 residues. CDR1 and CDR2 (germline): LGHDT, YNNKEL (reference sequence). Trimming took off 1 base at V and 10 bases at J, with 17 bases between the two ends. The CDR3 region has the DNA TGTGCCAGCAGCCAAGTTGCAGACTCCTCATGGATTCAGTACTTC. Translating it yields CASSQVADSSWIQYF.

Here the CDR3 reads CAWRRRGDTEAFF. CDR3 DNA: TGTGCCTGGAGGAGACGGGGGGACACTGAAGCTTTCTTT. V usage is TRBV30 and J usage is TRBJ1-1; D may be TRBD1 (5 bases). Germline V gene lookup returns CDR1 GTSNPN and CDR2 SVGIG (reference sequence). V dropped 3 bases and J dropped 3 bases, with 11 bases sitting between them. The CDR3 contains 13 residues.

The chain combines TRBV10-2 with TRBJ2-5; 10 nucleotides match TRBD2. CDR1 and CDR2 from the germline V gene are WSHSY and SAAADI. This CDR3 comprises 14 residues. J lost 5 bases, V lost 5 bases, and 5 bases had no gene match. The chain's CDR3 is CASSTGTSAETQYF. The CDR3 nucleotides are TGCGCCAGCAGTACCGGGACTAGCGCGGAGACCCAGTACTTC.

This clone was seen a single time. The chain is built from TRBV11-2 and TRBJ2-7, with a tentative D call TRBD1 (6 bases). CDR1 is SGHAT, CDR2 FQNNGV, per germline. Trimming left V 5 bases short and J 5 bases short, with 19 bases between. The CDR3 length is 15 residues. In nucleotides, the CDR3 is TGTGCCAGCAGCAGAAGGACAGTTAACGCCCACGAGCAGTACTTC. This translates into CASSRRTVNAHEQYF. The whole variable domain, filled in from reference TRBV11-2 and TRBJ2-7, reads EAGVAQSPRYKIIEKRQSVAFWCNPISGHATLYWYQQILGQGPKLLIQFQNNGVVDDSQLPKDRFSAERLKGVDSTLKIQPAKLEDSAVYLCASSRRTVNAHEQYFGPGTRLTVT.

The CDR3 spells CASSLLMGAGSYEQYF. Here the CDR3 DNA reads TGCGCCAGCAGCTTGCTTATGGGGGCTGGGTCCTACGAGCAGTACTTC. The J gene is TRBJ2-7, the V gene TRBV5-1; a weak D match, TRBD1 (6 bases). This CDR3 has 16 amino acids. Germline CDR1 SGHRS, CDR2 YFSETQ. The V end lost 1 base, the J end lost 1 base, and 15 bases lay between the germline ends.

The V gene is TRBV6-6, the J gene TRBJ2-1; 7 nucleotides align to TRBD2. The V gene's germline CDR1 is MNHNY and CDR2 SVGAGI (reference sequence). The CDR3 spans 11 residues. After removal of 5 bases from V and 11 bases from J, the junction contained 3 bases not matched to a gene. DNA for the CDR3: TGTGCCAGCAGTGGGCGGGAGCAGCAGTTCTTC. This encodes CASSGREQQFF.

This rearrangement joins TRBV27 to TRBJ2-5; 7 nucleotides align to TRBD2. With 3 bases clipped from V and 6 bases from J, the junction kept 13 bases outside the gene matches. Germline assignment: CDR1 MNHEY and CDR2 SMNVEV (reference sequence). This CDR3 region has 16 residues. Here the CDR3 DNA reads TGTGCCAGCAGTTTCGGACGGGCGGGAGTTAAAAAGACCCAGTACTTC. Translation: CASSFGRAGVKKTQYF.

The CDR3 region is CASGLNSGNTIYF. The CDR3 bases are TGTGCCAGCGGACTGAACTCTGGAAACACCATATATTTT. The chain carries TRBV7-6 and TRBJ1-3; D is undetermined. Germline V gives CDR1 SGHVS, CDR2 FNYEAQ. The CDR3 runs 13 residues. Deletions cut 8 bases from V and 0 bases from J, with 8 bases between.